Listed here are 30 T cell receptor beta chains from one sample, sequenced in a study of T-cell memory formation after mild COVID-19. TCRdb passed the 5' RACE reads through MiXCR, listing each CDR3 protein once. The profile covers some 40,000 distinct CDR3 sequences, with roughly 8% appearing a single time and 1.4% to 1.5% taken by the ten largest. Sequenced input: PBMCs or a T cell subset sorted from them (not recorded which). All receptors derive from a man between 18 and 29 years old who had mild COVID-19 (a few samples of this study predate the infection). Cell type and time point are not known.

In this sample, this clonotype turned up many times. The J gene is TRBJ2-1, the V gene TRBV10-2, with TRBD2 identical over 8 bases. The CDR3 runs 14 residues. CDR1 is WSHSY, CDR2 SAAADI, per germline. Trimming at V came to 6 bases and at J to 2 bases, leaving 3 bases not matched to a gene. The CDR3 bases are TGCGCCAGCAGGGGGACTAGTACCTACAATGAGCAGTTCTTC. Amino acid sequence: CASRGTSTYNEQFF.

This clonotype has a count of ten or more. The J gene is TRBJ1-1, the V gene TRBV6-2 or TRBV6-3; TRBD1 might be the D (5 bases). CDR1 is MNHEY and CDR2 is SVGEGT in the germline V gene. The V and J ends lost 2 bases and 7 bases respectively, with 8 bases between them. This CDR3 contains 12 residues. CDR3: CASSYRGHEAFF. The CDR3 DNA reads TGTGCCAGCAGTTACAGGGGTCATGAAGCTTTCTTT.

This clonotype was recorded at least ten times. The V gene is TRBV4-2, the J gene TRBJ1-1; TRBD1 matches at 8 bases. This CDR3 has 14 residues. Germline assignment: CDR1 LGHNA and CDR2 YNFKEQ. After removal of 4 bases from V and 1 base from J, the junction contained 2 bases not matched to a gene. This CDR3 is CASSRGTGNTEAFF. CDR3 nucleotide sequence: TGTGCCAGCAGCCGGGGGACAGGGAACACTGAAGCTTTCTTT.

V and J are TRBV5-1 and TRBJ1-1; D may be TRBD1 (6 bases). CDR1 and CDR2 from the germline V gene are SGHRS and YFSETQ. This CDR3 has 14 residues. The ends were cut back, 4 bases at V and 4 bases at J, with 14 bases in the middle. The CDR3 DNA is TGCGCCAGCAGCGAACAGGGAGGAGGCACTGAAGCTTTCTTT. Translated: CASSEQGGGTEAFF.

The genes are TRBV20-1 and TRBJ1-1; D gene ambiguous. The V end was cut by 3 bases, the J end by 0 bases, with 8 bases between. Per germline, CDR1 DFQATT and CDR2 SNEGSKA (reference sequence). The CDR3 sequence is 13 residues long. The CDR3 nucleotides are TGCAGTGCTAGTAAGGATATGAACACTGAAGCTTTCTTT. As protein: CSASKDMNTEAFF.

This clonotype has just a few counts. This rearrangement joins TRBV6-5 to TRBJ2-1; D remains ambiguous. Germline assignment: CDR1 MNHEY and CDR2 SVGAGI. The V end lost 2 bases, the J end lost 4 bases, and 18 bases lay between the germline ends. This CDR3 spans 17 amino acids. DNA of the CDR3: TGTGCCAGCAGTTACCGTCCCCCTGGCTTGGTGTACAATGAGCAGTTCTTC. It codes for CASSYRPPGLVYNEQFF.

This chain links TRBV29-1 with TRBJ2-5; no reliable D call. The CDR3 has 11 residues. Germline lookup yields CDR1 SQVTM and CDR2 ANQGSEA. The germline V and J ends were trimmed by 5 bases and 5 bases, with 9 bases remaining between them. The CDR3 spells CSVLPAETQYF. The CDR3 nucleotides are TGCAGCGTTCTTCCAGCGGAGACCCAGTACTTC.

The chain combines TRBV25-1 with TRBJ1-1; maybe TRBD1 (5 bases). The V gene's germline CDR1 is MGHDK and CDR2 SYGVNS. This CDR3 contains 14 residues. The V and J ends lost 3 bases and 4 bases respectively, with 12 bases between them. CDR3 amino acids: CASSDSLTGTEAFF. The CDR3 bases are TGTGCCAGCAGTGATTCACTCACAGGCACTGAAGCTTTCTTT.

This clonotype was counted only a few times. The CDR3 here is CASSLVDRSRNTIYF. In nucleotides, the CDR3 is TGTGCCAGCAGCTTAGTGGACCGGTCGAGGAACACCATATATTTT. The gene calls are TRBV7-8 and TRBJ1-3; D unresolved. The V gene lost 1 base and the J gene lost 7 bases, with 14 bases spanning the gap. The CDR3 loop spans 15 amino acids. Germline values: CDR1 SGHVS, CDR2 FQNEAQ.

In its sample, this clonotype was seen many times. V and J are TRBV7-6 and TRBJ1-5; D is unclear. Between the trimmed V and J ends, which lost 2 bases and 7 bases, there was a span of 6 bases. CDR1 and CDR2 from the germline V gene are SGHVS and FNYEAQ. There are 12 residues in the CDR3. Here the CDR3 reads CASSLWRQPQHF. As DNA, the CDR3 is TGTGCCAGCAGCTTATGGAGGCAGCCCCAGCATTTT.

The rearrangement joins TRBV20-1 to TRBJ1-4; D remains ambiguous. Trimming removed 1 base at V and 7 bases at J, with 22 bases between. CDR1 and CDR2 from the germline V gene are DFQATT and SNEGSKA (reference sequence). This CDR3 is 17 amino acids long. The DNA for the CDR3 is TGCAGTGCTAGAGGCTACAAGGCGCGGGAAGCTTCTGAAAAACTGTTTTTT. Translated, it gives CSARGYKAREASEKLFF.

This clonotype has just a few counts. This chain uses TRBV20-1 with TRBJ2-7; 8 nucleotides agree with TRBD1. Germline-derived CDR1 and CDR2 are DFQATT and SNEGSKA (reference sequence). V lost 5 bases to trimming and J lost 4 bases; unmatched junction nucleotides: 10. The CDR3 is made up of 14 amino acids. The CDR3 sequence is CSAWGEGQGYEQYV. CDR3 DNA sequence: TGCAGTGCTTGGGGGGAAGGACAGGGTTACGAGCAGTACGTC.

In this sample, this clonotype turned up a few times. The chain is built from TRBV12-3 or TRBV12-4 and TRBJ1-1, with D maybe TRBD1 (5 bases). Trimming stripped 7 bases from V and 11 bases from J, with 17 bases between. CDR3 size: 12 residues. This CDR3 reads CASTMGGGPAFF. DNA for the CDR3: TGTGCCAGCACCATGGGGGGTGGTCCGGCTTTCTTT.

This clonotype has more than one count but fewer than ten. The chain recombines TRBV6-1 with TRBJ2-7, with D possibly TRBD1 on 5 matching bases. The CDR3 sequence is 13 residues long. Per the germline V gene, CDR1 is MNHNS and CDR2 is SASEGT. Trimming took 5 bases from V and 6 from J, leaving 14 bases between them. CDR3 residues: CASSPPGPFEQYF. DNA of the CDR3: TGTGCCAGCAGTCCGCCAGGGCCCTTCGAGCAGTACTTC.

The chain's CDR3 is CASSQVTPGLVEYF. CDR3 nucleotide sequence: TGCGCCAGCAGCCAAGTCACTCCGGGACTAGTCGAGTATTTT. The chain is built from TRBV4-3 and TRBJ2-3, with TRBD2 matching over 8 bases. V lost 1 base to trimming and J lost 13 bases; unmatched junction nucleotides: 10. The CDR3 runs to 14 residues. Germline V gives CDR1 LGHNA, CDR2 YSLEER.

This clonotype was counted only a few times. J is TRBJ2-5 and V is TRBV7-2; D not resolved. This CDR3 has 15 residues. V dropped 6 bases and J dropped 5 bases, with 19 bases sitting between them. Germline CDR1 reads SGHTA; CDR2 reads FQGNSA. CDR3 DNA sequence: TGTGCCAGCAGTCGTAGCTCCACGCTAATCGAGACCCAGTACTTC. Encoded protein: CASSRSSTLIETQYF.

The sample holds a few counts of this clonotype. DNA of the CDR3: TGTGCCAGCAGCCCCTTAACGAGCTCCTACGAGCAGTACTTC. Translation: CASSPLTSSYEQYF. The V call is TRBV3-1, the J call TRBJ2-7; no definite D call. Germline CDR1 and CDR2: LGHDT and YNNKEL (reference sequence). V lost 4 bases to trimming and J lost 0 bases, with 10 bases between them. There are 14 residues in the CDR3.

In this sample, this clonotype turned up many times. CDR3: CASSSYGTESGNEQFF. The CDR3 DNA sequence: TGCGCCAGCAGCTCCTACGGGACGGAGAGTGGCAATGAGCAGTTCTTC. This rearrangement joins TRBV5-1 to TRBJ2-1; either TRBD1 or TRBD2 may supply D (5 bases each). The CDR3 contains 16 residues. The V end lost 3 bases, the J end lost 6 bases, and 19 bases lay between the germline ends. Germline V gives CDR1 SGHRS, CDR2 YFSETQ.

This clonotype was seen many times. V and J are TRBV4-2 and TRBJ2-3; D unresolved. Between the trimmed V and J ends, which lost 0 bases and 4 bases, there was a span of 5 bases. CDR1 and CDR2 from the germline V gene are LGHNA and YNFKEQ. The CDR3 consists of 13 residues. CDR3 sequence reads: CASSQDLADTQYF. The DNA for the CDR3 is TGTGCCAGCAGCCAAGATCTTGCAGATACGCAGTATTTT.

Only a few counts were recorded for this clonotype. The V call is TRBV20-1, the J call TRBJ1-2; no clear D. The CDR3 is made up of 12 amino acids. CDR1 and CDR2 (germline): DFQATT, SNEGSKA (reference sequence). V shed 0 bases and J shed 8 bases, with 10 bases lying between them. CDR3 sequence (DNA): TGCAGTGCTAGAGAAGGAGGTTACGGCTACACCTTC. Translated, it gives CSAREGGYGYTF.

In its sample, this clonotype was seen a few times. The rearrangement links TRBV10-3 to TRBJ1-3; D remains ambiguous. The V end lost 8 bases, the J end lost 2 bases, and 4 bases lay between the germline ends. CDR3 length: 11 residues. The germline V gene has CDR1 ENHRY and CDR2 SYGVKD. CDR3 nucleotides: TGTGCCATCTCGGCTGGAAACACCATATATTTT. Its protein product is CAISAGNTIYF.

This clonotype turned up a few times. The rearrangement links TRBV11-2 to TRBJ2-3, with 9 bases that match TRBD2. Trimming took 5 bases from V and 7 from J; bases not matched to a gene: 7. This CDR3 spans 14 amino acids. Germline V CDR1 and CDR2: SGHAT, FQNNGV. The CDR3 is CASSLLAGQYTQYF. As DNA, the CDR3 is TGTGCCAGCAGCCTTCTAGCGGGGCAATATACGCAGTATTTT. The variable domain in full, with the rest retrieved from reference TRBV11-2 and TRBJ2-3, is EAGVAQSPRYKIIEKRQSVAFWCNPISGHATLYWYQQILGQGPKLLIQFQNNGVVDDSQLPKDRFSAERLKGVDSTLKIQPAKLEDSAVYLCASSLLAGQYTQYFGPGTRLTVL.

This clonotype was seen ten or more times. The CDR3 DNA reads TGCGCCAGCAGTACTCTAGCGGGGACTCAAGAGACCCAGTACTTC. It encodes CASSTLAGTQETQYF. J is TRBJ2-5 and V is TRBV5-1; 9 bases map to TRBD2. J lost 2 bases, V lost 5 bases, and 7 bases had no gene match. Germline lookup yields CDR1 SGHRS and CDR2 YFSETQ. This CDR3 contains 15 residues.

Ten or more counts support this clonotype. CDR3 sequence (DNA): TGTGCCAGCAGTCCCCGGCGGCGGGGGTACCAAGAGACCCAGTACTTC. Encoded protein: CASSPRRRGYQETQYF. The chain uses TRBV11-2 and TRBJ2-5; 7 bases are a match to TRBD2. The CDR3 sequence is 16 residues long. The J segment lost 0 bases and the V segment lost 6 bases, leaving 10 bases of the junction unmatched. Per the germline V gene, CDR1 is SGHAT and CDR2 is FQNNGV.

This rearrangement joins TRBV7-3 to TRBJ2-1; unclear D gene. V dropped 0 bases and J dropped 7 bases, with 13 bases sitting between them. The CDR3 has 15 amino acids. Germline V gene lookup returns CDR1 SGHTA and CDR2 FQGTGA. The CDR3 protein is CASSLTSTTENEQFF. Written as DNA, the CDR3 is TGTGCCAGCAGCTTAACCTCGACGACGGAAAATGAGCAGTTCTTC.

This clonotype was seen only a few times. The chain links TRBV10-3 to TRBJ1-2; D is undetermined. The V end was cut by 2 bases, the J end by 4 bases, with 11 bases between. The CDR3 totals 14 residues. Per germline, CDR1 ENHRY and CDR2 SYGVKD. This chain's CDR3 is CAISERLAVYGYTF. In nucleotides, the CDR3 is TGTGCCATCAGTGAGCGGCTTGCGGTCTATGGCTACACCTTC.

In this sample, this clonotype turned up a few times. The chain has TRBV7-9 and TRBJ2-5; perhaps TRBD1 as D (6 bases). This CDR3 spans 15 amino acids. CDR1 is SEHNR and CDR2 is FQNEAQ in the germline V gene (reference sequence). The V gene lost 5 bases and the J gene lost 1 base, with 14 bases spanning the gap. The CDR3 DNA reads TGTGCCAGCAGCACTATTGGACAGCCCCAAGAGACCCAGTACTTC. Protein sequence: CASSTIGQPQETQYF.

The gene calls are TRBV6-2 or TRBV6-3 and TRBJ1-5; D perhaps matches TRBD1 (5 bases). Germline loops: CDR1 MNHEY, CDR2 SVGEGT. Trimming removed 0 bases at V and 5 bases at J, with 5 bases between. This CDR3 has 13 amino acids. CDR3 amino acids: CASSYSRDQPQHF. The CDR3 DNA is TGTGCCAGCAGTTACTCCAGGGATCAGCCCCAGCATTTT.

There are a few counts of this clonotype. The DNA of the CDR3 is TGCGCCAGCAGCTGGACGGGGGGATCGGGGGAGACCCAGTACTTC. It yields the protein CASSWTGGSGETQYF. V gene TRBV5-1 combines with J gene TRBJ2-5, with 7 bases identical to TRBD2. CDR3 length: 15 amino acids. Germline V gives CDR1 SGHRS, CDR2 YFSETQ. After removal of 3 bases from V and 5 bases from J, the junction contained 10 bases not matched to a gene. Full variable domain (outside the CDR3, taken from reference TRBV5-1 and TRBJ2-5): KAGVTQTPRYLIKTRGQQVTLSCSPISGHRSVSWYQQTPGQGLQFLFEYFSETQRNKGNFPGRFSGRQFSNSRSEMNVSTLELGDSALYLCASSWTGGSGETQYFGPGTRLLVL.

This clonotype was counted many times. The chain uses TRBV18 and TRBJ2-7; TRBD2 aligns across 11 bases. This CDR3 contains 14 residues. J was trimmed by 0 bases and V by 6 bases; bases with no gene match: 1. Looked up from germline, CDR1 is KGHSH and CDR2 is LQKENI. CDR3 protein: CASSGTSGSYEQYF. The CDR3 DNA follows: TGTGCCAGCTCTGGGACTAGCGGCTCCTACGAGCAGTACTTC.